The 30 T cell receptor beta chains below were found in one sample sequenced in a study of T-cell memory formation after mild COVID-19. One entry per CDR3 protein, called by TCRdb with MiXCR from the 5' RACE reads. The sample yields 470,000 or so distinct CDR3 sequences, about 23% seen once. The material sequenced was PBMCs or a T cell subset sorted from them (not recorded which). The receptors were gathered from an adult woman who had mild COVID-19 (a few samples of this study predate the infection). Cell type and time point are not known.

This chain connects TRBV12-3 or TRBV12-4 to TRBJ2-2, with D uncertain. V was shortened by 1 base and J by 8 bases, with 11 bases between the two germline ends. The length of the CDR3 is 14 residues. CDR3 region: CASSLGLTPGELFF. The DNA of the CDR3 is TGTGCCAGCAGTTTAGGGTTAACCCCGGGGGAGCTGTTTTTT.

The rearrangement joins TRBV20-1 to TRBJ2-5; D possibly corresponds to TRBD2 (5 bases). The CDR3 consists of 14 residues. V lost 0 bases, J lost 1 base, and 9 bases lay in between. Germline assignment: CDR1 DFQATT and CDR2 SNEGSKA (reference sequence). The CDR3 nucleotides are TGCAGTGCTAGAGATATCAGCGGCCAAGAGACCCAGTACTTC. This encodes CSARDISGQETQYF.

This clonotype was seen more than once but under ten times. The V gene is TRBV11-3, the J gene TRBJ2-3, with 8 bases lining up with TRBD2. This CDR3 comprises 15 residues. CDR1 and CDR2 from the germline V gene are SGHNT and YENEEA. The J segment lost 5 bases and the V segment lost 3 bases, leaving 7 bases of the junction unmatched. The CDR3 spells CASSFIGAGGDTQYF. Here the CDR3 DNA reads TGTGCCAGCAGCTTCATCGGGGCGGGAGGAGATACGCAGTATTTT.

The rearrangement links TRBV20-1 to TRBJ2-4; possible D gene TRBD1, 5 bases. With 6 bases removed from V and 9 bases from J, the gap between germline ends came to 18 bases. CDR1 and CDR2 from the germline V gene are DFQATT and SNEGSKA (reference sequence). The CDR3 runs 13 residues. In nucleotides, the CDR3 is TGCAGTGCCCCAGGGATTCCGGTGGGCATTCAGTACTTC. Translated, it gives CSAPGIPVGIQYF.

This chain links TRBV7-8 with TRBJ1-4; D gene uncertain. CDR1 is SGHVS, CDR2 FQNEAQ, per germline. The CDR3 runs to 15 residues. V gave up 2 bases and J gave up 0 bases, with 7 bases separating them. CDR3 bases: TGTGCCAGCAGCTTAACTGAGACAACTAATGAAAAACTGTTTTTT. This gives the protein CASSLTETTNEKLFF.

This clonotype occurred a few times. The rearrangement joins TRBV19 to TRBJ2-3, with 8 bases aligning to TRBD1. Germline V gene lookup returns CDR1 LNHDA and CDR2 SQIVND (reference sequence). V trimming: 7 bases; J trimming: 2 bases; junction bases outside the gene matches: 5. The CDR3 length is 14 residues. CDR3: CASTMDRDTDTQYF. CDR3 bases: TGTGCCAGTACCATGGACAGGGACACAGATACGCAGTATTTT.

This clonotype occurred a few times. The chain recombines TRBV11-2 with TRBJ2-5; TRBD2 aligns across 11 bases. The trim removed 4 bases at V and 1 base at J, leaving 8 bases unmatched. Germline lookup yields CDR1 SGHAT and CDR2 FQNNGV. The CDR3 consists of 17 residues. DNA of the CDR3: TGTGCCAGCAGCTCCCGCGGACTAGCGGGTATCCAAGAGACCCAGTACTTC. This codes for CASSSRGLAGIQETQYF.

This chain joins TRBV24-1 and TRBJ2-1; 9 nucleotides align to TRBD2. This CDR3 contains 15 residues. J was trimmed by 5 bases and V by 5 bases; bases with no gene match: 6. Per the germline V gene, CDR1 is KGHDR and CDR2 is SFDVKD. The CDR3 DNA is TGTGCCACCAGTGCCGGCCTAGCGGGGAACAATGAGCAGTTCTTC. Translating it yields CATSAGLAGNNEQFF.

This rearrangement joins TRBV24-1 to TRBJ1-2, with D possibly TRBD1 on 5 matching bases. Germline lookup yields CDR1 KGHDR and CDR2 SFDVKD. V lost 7 bases, J lost 3 bases, and 14 bases lay in between. This CDR3 spans 14 amino acids. The CDR3 here is CATSGAGVDYGYTF. Written as DNA, the CDR3 is TGTGCCACCAGCGGGGCTGGGGTGGACTATGGCTACACCTTC.

This clonotype has only a few counts. The rearrangement links TRBV30 to TRBJ2-3; tentative D call: TRBD2 (5 bases). This CDR3 is 15 amino acids long. Per the germline V gene, CDR1 is GTSNPN and CDR2 is SVGIG (reference sequence). Trimming removed 2 bases from V and 4 bases from J, with 16 bases in between. The CDR3 reads CAWSRGSIRSDTQYF. DNA for the CDR3: TGTGCCTGGAGTCGAGGGTCTATCCGCTCAGATACGCAGTATTTT.

This clonotype was counted only a few times. V usage is TRBV13 and J usage is TRBJ2-1; 7 bases align to TRBD2. The germline CDR1 and CDR2 sequences are PRHDT and FYEKMQ (reference sequence). Unmatched junction bases numbered 13, after V lost 5 bases and J lost 6 bases. The CDR3 sequence is 16 residues long. CDR3 sequence: CASSPGRDYAINEQFF. CDR3 nucleotides: TGTGCCAGCAGCCCAGGGCGGGACTACGCCATCAATGAGCAGTTCTTC.

This CDR3 is CASSYSKLAPDTQYF. CDR3 nucleotides: TGTGCCAGCAGTTACTCGAAACTAGCGCCAGATACGCAGTATTTT. J is TRBJ2-3 and V is TRBV6-5; 7 positions match TRBD2. There are 15 residues in the CDR3. With 0 bases clipped from V and 4 bases from J, the junction kept 4 bases outside the gene matches. The V gene's germline CDR1 is MNHEY and CDR2 SVGAGI.

This clonotype occurred many times. The chain joins TRBV7-3 to TRBJ2-1; either TRBD1 or TRBD2 may supply D (6 bases each). This CDR3 comprises 15 residues. Germline CDR1 and CDR2: SGHTA and FQGTGA. Trimming pared 2 bases from V and 8 bases from J, leaving 16 bases between. This CDR3 is CASSLVGGRQDEQFF. Written as DNA, the CDR3 is TGTGCCAGCAGCTTAGTTGGGGGGCGGCAAGATGAGCAGTTCTTC.

This clonotype appeared many times. This rearrangement joins TRBV7-8 to TRBJ2-7; 7 bases line up with TRBD1. The CDR3 sequence is 17 residues long. V was pared by 1 base and J by 1 base, with 10 bases of the junction left unmatched. Germline V gives CDR1 SGHVS, CDR2 FQNEAQ. For the CDR3, the DNA is TGTGCCAGCAGCTTAGGGGACAGAACAATCCTTTCCTACGAGCAGTACTTC. Translated: CASSLGDRTILSYEQYF. Full variable domain (outside the CDR3, taken from reference TRBV7-8 and TRBJ2-7): GAGVSQSPRYKVAKRGQDVALRCDPISGHVSLFWYQQALGQGPEFLTYFQNEAQLDKSGLPSDRFFAERPEGSVSTLKIQRTQQEDSAVYLCASSLGDRTILSYEQYFGPGTRLTVT.

The rearrangement links TRBV6-2 or TRBV6-3 to TRBJ2-2; D gene unclear. This CDR3 has 15 residues. Germline V gene data show CDR1 as MNHEY and CDR2 as SVGEGT. V dropped 6 bases and J dropped 4 bases, with 15 bases sitting between them. As DNA, the CDR3 is TGTGCCAGCAGACGCCGCGCAGGTTTCACCGGGGAGCTGTTTTTT. Amino acid sequence: CASRRRAGFTGELFF.

This clonotype was picked up a small number of times. One junction end disagrees with the germline gene, perhaps due to a read error. The chain couples TRBV12-3 or TRBV12-4 to TRBJ1-1; D gene uncertain. The CDR3 runs 10 residues. The CDR3 sequence is CASSLKAAVF. DNA for the CDR3: TGTGCCAGCAGTTTAAAGGCCGCCGTCTTT.

The genes are TRBV4-1 and TRBJ1-3; D not resolved. Trimming left V 0 bases short and J 7 bases short, with 7 bases between. Germline V gives CDR1 MGHRA, CDR2 YSYEKL. CDR3 length: 13 residues. The CDR3 loop reads CASSQDGRNTIYF. CDR3 nucleotides: TGCGCCAGCAGCCAAGACGGACGGAACACCATATATTTT.

The rearrangement links TRBV19 to TRBJ2-2, with TRBD1 matching 8 bases. V was clipped by 7 bases and J by 5 bases; unmatched bases: 6. There are 14 residues in the CDR3. The V gene's germline CDR1 is LNHDA and CDR2 SQIVND (reference sequence). CDR3 amino acids: CASKTGVGTGELFF. The CDR3 DNA follows: TGTGCCAGTAAGACAGGGGTAGGGACCGGGGAGCTGTTTTTT.

J is TRBJ2-5 and V is TRBV29-1; TRBD2 aligns across 8 bases. V was clipped by 4 bases and J by 4 bases; unmatched bases: 14. The CDR3 spans 16 residues. From germline, CDR1 is SQVTM and CDR2 ANQGSEA. Here the CDR3 DNA reads TGCAGCGTTGTCGGGAGGGCTATAGCTCTGGGAGAGACCCAGTACTTC. This codes for CSVVGRAIALGETQYF.

This clonotype came up a few times. CDR3 region: CASSSSSGKDTGELFF. Written as DNA, the CDR3 is TGTGCCAGCAGTTCTAGTAGCGGGAAGGACACCGGGGAGCTGTTTTTT. The genes are TRBV6-6 and TRBJ2-2; 8 bases map to TRBD2. Per germline, CDR1 MNHNY and CDR2 SVGAGI (reference sequence). This CDR3 spans 16 amino acids. V shed 4 bases and J 3 bases; nucleotides not matched to a gene: 7.

J is TRBJ2-1 and V is TRBV7-8; D is possibly TRBD2 (5 bases). Germline V gene data show CDR1 as SGHVS and CDR2 as FQNEAQ. V gave up 5 bases and J gave up 4 bases, with 15 bases separating them. CDR3 length: 15 amino acids. The CDR3 coding sequence is TGTGCCAGCAGCAACTCCGGGAACACTTACAATGAGCAGTTCTTC. The encoded protein is CASSNSGNTYNEQFF.

The chain couples TRBV7-3 to TRBJ2-3; TRBD2 aligns across 10 bases. The CDR3 is 16 residues long. V was pared by 3 bases and J by 4 bases, with 7 bases of the junction left unmatched. CDR1 and CDR2 from the germline V gene are SGHTA and FQGTGA. The CDR3 is CASSFASGRGADTQYF. In DNA, the CDR3 is TGTGCCAGCAGCTTCGCAAGCGGGAGGGGAGCAGATACGCAGTATTTT.

This clonotype was counted only a few times. This chain uses TRBV7-9 with TRBJ2-3; 9 nucleotides line up with TRBD2. The germline CDR1 and CDR2 sequences are SEHNR and FQNEAQ (reference sequence). The CDR3 consists of 17 residues. V gave up 2 bases and J gave up 2 bases; unmatched junction bases: 8. The CDR3 sequence: CASSLRPSGANTDTQYF. The CDR3 DNA is TGTGCCAGCAGCTTACGTCCTAGCGGGGCTAACACAGATACGCAGTATTTT.

This clonotype was found a few times. J is TRBJ2-7 and V is TRBV5-1; the D is unclear. V lost 0 bases to trimming and J lost 4 bases, with 14 bases between them. Germline loops: CDR1 SGHRS, CDR2 YFSETQ. There are 15 residues in the CDR3. CDR3 in DNA: TGCGCCAGCAGCTTGGGGCACCGAGATTTATACGAGCAGTACTTC. Translated, it gives CASSLGHRDLYEQYF.

The J gene is TRBJ1-1, the V gene TRBV6-1; 9 bases map to TRBD1. Germline-derived CDR1 and CDR2 are MNHNS and SASEGT. V dropped 3 bases and J dropped 7; count of bases not matched to a gene: 3. The CDR3 totals 13 residues. This CDR3 is CASSDTGGLEAFF. As DNA, the CDR3 is TGTGCCAGCAGTGACACAGGGGGCCTTGAAGCTTTCTTT.

This clonotype was counted between two and nine times. This chain links TRBV18 with TRBJ2-1; tentatively, D is TRBD2 (6 bases). The V end lost 5 bases, the J end lost 4 bases, and 18 bases lay between the germline ends. This CDR3 comprises 16 residues. Germline CDR1 KGHSH, CDR2 LQKENI. The DNA for the CDR3 is TGTGCCAGCTCAGCCCCGTCGGGACTCCAATACAATGAGCAGTTCTTC. It translates to CASSAPSGLQYNEQFF.

This sequence joins TRBV12-3 or TRBV12-4 and TRBJ2-2, with D tentatively TRBD2 (5 bases). CDR3 length: 13 residues. Trimming cost V 6 bases and J 4 bases, with 9 bases left between them. The CDR3 DNA follows: TGTGCCAGCAGGCCCGGGGTCACCGGGGAGCTGTTTTTT. It translates to CASRPGVTGELFF.

As to this clonotype: A much larger clonotype is one base distant, so this may be a read error. V and J are TRBV15 and TRBJ1-1, with D unresolved. V lost 2 bases, J lost 0 bases, and 4 bases lay in between. The CDR3 contains 13 residues. CDR1 is LNHNV, CDR2 YYDKDF, per germline (reference sequence). CDR3 nucleotides: TGTGCCACCAGCAGAACAGTGAACACTGAAGCTTTCTTT. It encodes CATSRTVNTEAFF.

The gene calls are TRBV19 and TRBJ2-3; maybe TRBD1 (6 bases). Germline V gene lookup returns CDR1 LNHDA and CDR2 SQIVND (reference sequence). Trimming cost V 5 bases and J 0 bases, with 18 bases left between them. The CDR3 contains 17 residues. CDR3 sequence: CASSSRWDTLSTDTQYF. CDR3 nucleotides: TGTGCCAGTAGTTCACGTTGGGACACCTTAAGCACAGATACGCAGTATTTT.

This clonotype appeared a few times. This CDR3 is CSARDNREPSYEQYF. In DNA, the CDR3 is TGCAGTGCTAGAGATAACAGGGAACCCTCCTACGAGCAGTACTTC. V is TRBV20-1 and J is TRBJ2-7, with a tentative D call TRBD1 (6 bases). Trimming pared 0 bases from V and 0 bases from J, leaving 12 bases between. This CDR3 has 15 amino acids. In germline, CDR1 is DFQATT, CDR2 SNEGSKA (reference sequence).